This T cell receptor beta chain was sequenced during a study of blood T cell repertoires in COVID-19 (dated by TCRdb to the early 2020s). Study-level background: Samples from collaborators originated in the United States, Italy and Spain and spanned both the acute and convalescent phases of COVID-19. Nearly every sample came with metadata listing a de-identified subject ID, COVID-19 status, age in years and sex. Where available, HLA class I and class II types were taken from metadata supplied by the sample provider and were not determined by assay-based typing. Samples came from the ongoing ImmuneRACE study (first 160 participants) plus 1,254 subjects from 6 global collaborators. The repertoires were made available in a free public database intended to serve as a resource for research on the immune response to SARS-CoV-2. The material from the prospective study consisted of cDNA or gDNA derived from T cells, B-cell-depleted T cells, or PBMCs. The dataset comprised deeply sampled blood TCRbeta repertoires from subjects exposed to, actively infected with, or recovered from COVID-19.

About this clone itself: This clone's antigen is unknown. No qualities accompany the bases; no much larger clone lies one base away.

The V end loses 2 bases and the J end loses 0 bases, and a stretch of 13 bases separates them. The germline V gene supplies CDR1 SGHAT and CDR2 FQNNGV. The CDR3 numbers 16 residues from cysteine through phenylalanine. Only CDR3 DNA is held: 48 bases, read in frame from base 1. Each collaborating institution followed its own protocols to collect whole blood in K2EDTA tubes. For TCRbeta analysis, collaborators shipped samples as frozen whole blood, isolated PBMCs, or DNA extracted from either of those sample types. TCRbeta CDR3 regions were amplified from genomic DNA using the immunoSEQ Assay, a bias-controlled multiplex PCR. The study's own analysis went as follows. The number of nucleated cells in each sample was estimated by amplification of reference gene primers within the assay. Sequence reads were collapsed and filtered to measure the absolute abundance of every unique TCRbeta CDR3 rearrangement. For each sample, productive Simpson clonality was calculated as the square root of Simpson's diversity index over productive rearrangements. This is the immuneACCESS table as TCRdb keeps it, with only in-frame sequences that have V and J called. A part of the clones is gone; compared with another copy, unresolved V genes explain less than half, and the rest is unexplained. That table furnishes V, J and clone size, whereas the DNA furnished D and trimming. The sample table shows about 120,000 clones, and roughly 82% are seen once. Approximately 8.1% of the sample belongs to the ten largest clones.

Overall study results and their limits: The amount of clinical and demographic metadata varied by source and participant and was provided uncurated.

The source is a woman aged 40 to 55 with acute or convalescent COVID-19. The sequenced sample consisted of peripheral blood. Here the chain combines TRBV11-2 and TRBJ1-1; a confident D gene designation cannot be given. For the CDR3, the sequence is CASSLLGARLNTEAFF. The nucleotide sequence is TGTGCCAGCAGCTTATTGGGTGCCAGGTTGAACACTGAAGCTTTCTTT.